The present entry profiles one T cell receptor beta chain with its context. In the original workflow: Scientists estimated how many nucleated cells there were by amplifying reference gene primers. Measured with immunoSEQ multiplex PCR; TCRdb has only the in-frame clones, and not every one. V and J calls and clone size follow that table, whereas D and trimming were derived from the DNA. In the table there are about 62,000 clones, roughly 86% of which are singletons. Trimming took off 6 bases at V and 1 base at J, with 9 bases between the two ends. CDR1 WSHSY and CDR2 SAAADI come from the germline V gene. CDR3 length: 13 residues. This record comes from a study of blood T cell repertoires in COVID-19. Study in general: Sites across the United States, Italy and Spain contributed samples from acute and convalescent COVID-19. T cells, B-cell-depleted T cells, or PBMCs provided the cDNA or gDNA that served as material.

The sequencing sample was made of peripheral blood. This sequence originates from a man aged 65 to 85 with acute or convalescent COVID-19. The genes are TRBV10-2 and TRBJ1-1; tentative D call: TRBD1 (6 bases). The CDR3 DNA reads TGCGCCAGCAGAGAACAGGGGAACACTGAAGCTTTCTTT. It yields the protein CASREQGNTEAFF.